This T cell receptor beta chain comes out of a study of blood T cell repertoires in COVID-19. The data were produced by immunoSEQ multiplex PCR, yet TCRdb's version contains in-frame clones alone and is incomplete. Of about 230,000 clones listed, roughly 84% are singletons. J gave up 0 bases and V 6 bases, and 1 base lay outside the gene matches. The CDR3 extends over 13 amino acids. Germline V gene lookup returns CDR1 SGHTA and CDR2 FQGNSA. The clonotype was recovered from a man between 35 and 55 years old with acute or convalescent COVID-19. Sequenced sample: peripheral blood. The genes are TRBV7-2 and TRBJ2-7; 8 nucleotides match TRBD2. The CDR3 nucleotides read TGTGCCAGCAGGAGCGGGGGCTCCTACGAGCAGTACTTC. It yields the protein CASRSGGSYEQYF. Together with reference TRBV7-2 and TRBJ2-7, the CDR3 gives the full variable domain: GAGVSQSPSNKVTEKGKDVELRCDPISGHTALYWYRQSLGQGLEFLIYFQGNSAPDKSGLPSDRFSAERTGGSVSTLTIQRTQQEDSAVYLCASRSGGSYEQYFGPGTRLTVT.